These 26 T cell receptor beta chains originate from one sample sequenced in a study of human T cells and chemical hapten exposure. Time point defined: patch test 2, 6 weeks after DPC sensitization. Treatment in this sample: therapeutic diphenylcyclopropenone sensitization with weekly scalp DPC. TCRdb reprocessed the RACE reads with MiXCR, giving one entry per CDR3 protein. Of 120,000 to 150,000 distinct CDR3 sequences in the sample, 12% are singletons; the top ten hold around 1.4%. Source: whole blood, taken in connection with sensitization to the hapten diphenylcyclopropenone (DPC). The source of these receptors is a woman aged 45-65 years with alopecia areata. Some clones in this sample may be carry-over from other donors' samples.

V usage is TRBV6-5 and J usage is TRBJ2-3, with D perhaps matching TRBD1 (6 bases). The CDR3 covers 14 residues. CDR1 and CDR2 (germline): MNHEY, SVGAGI. The ends were cut back, 2 bases at V and 2 bases at J, with 8 bases in the middle. The CDR3 protein is CASSYRTATDTQYF. The CDR3 DNA is TGTGCCAGCAGTTACAGGACAGCCACAGATACGCAGTATTTT.

The chain links TRBV24-1 to TRBJ2-3; 13 nucleotides agree with TRBD2. Per germline, CDR1 KGHDR and CDR2 SFDVKD. Germline trimming cut 6 bases from V and 2 bases from J; bases unmatched to any gene: 4. The CDR3 runs 16 residues. CDR3 DNA sequence: TGTGCCACCAGTCCCGGGACTAGCGGGATCACAGATACGCAGTATTTT. Encoded protein: CATSPGTSGITDTQYF.

The chain joins TRBV5-4 to TRBJ2-1, with TRBD2 matching over 7 bases. V lost 3 bases to trimming and J lost 1 base; unmatched junction nucleotides: 4. The CDR3 is made up of 15 amino acids. The germline gives CDR1 SGHNT, CDR2 YYREEE (reference sequence). The CDR3 region is CASSSRTSSYNEQFF. The DNA for the CDR3 is TGTGCCAGCAGCTCCCGGACTAGTTCCTACAATGAGCAGTTCTTC.

This sequence joins TRBV20-1 and TRBJ1-5; no clear D. The CDR3 contains 15 residues. Germline V gives CDR1 DFQATT, CDR2 SNEGSKA (reference sequence). V lost 0 bases and J 3 bases, leaving 12 bases between the germline ends. DNA of the CDR3: TGCAGTGCTAGAGATCGGGCCGGGGACAATCAGCCCCAGCATTTT. This sequence encodes CSARDRAGDNQPQHF.

The chain carries TRBV27 and TRBJ1-4; D perhaps matches TRBD1 (6 bases). The CDR3 sequence is 15 residues long. Looked up from germline, CDR1 is MNHEY and CDR2 is SMNVEV (reference sequence). Trimming left V 5 bases short and J 8 bases short, with 18 bases between. CDR3 in amino acids: CASSPLGGALEKLFF. The CDR3 DNA follows: TGTGCCAGCAGTCCCCTAGGGGGGGCACTCGAAAAACTGTTTTTT.

The chain has TRBV9 and TRBJ1-5; D gene ambiguous. This CDR3 contains 12 residues. The V end was cut by 1 base, the J end by 3 bases, with 2 bases between. Germline CDR1 SGDLS, CDR2 YYNGEE. The CDR3 sequence is CASSVNNQPQHF. In DNA, the CDR3 is TGTGCCAGCAGCGTAAACAATCAGCCCCAGCATTTT.

A few counts support this clonotype. This rearrangement joins TRBV7-9 to TRBJ1-2; D not certain. The CDR3 runs 15 residues. CDR1 and CDR2 from the germline V gene are SEHNR and FQNEAQ (reference sequence). Trimming removed 1 base at V and 0 bases at J, with 9 bases between. The CDR3 loop is CASSLDWSANYGYTF. DNA for the CDR3: TGTGCCAGCAGCTTAGACTGGTCAGCTAACTATGGCTACACCTTC.

This clonotype came up many times. The J gene is TRBJ1-1, the V gene TRBV9; a possible D gene is TRBD1 (5 bases). Germline V CDR1 and CDR2: SGDLS, YYNGEE. This CDR3 has 16 residues. V was pared by 4 bases and J by 0 bases, with 16 bases between. The CDR3 region has the DNA TGTGCCAGCAGCCCCCGCGGGGCGACCATGAACACTGAAGCTTTCTTT. Translated, it gives CASSPRGATMNTEAFF. Full variable domain (outside the CDR3, taken from reference TRBV9 and TRBJ1-1): DSGVTQTPKHLITATGQRVTLRCSPRSGDLSVYWYQQSLDQGLQFLIQYYNGEERAKGNILERFSAQQFPDLHSELNLSSLELGDSALYFCASSPRGATMNTEAFFGQGTRLTVV.

The chain recombines TRBV20-1 with TRBJ2-1, with D perhaps matching TRBD2 (6 bases). This CDR3 has 12 amino acids. In germline, CDR1 is DFQATT, CDR2 SNEGSKA (reference sequence). V was shortened by 5 bases and J by 9 bases, with 14 bases between the two germline ends. The chain's CDR3 is CSAGLANSEQFF. In nucleotides, the CDR3 is TGCAGTGCTGGCCTAGCGAACAGTGAGCAGTTCTTC.

This clonotype was observed at least ten times. V gene TRBV5-1 combines with J gene TRBJ1-2, with a possible D match to TRBD1 (6 bases). This CDR3 comprises 14 residues. Germline loops: CDR1 SGHRS, CDR2 YFSETQ. Deletions cut 0 bases from V and 4 bases from J, with 10 bases between. CDR3 residues: CASSLDGGAYGYTF. CDR3 nucleotide sequence: TGCGCCAGCAGCTTGGATGGGGGCGCCTATGGCTACACCTTC.

The chain uses TRBV27 and TRBJ1-3, with a possible D match to TRBD1 (6 bases). The germline V gene encodes CDR1 MNHEY and CDR2 SMNVEV (reference sequence). V was trimmed by 5 bases and J by 0 bases, leaving 11 bases between them. The CDR3 covers 15 residues. CDR3 protein: CASSKQGSSGNTIYF. The CDR3 DNA reads as TGTGCCAGCAGTAAACAGGGATCCTCTGGAAACACCATATATTTT.

The chain employs TRBV3-1 and TRBJ2-7; D call uncertain. The CDR3 loop spans 12 amino acids. The germline gives CDR1 LGHDT, CDR2 YNNKEL (reference sequence). Trimming shortened V by 4 bases and J by 3 bases, and 7 bases separated the two germline ends. The CDR3 DNA is TGTGCCAGCAGCCGCACAGACTACGAGCAGTACTTC. It translates to CASSRTDYEQYF.

The table lists this clonotype with many counts. This chain connects TRBV7-9 to TRBJ1-1, with D tentatively TRBD1 (6 bases). The length of the CDR3 is 15 residues. The germline CDR1 and CDR2 sequences are SEHNR and FQNEAQ (reference sequence). V lost 6 bases to trimming and J lost 2 bases, with 16 bases between them. CDR3 residues: CASSFDGGANTEAFF. The CDR3 nucleotides are TGTGCCAGCAGTTTTGATGGGGGGGCAAACACTGAAGCTTTCTTT.

This chain uses TRBV5-1 with TRBJ1-5; D gene uncertain. Trimming cost V 0 bases and J 5 bases, with 12 bases left between them. Germline CDR1 reads SGHRS; CDR2 reads YFSETQ. The CDR3 contains 15 residues. CDR3 residues: CASSLGTMTDQPQHF. In DNA, the CDR3 is TGCGCCAGCAGCTTGGGCACCATGACGGATCAGCCCCAGCATTTT.

This clonotype was observed a handful of times. V and J are TRBV7-9 and TRBJ1-2; no reliable D call. CDR3 length: 12 amino acids. Germline CDR1 reads SEHNR; CDR2 reads FQNEAQ (reference sequence). The V gene lost 4 bases and the J gene lost 6 bases, with 9 bases spanning the gap. The CDR3 spells CASSSTRNGYTF. For the CDR3, the DNA is TGTGCCAGCAGCTCAACCAGGAATGGCTACACCTTC.

At least ten counts were recorded for this clonotype. The chain employs TRBV7-9 and TRBJ1-1; a possible D gene is TRBD1 (6 bases). Between the trimmed V and J ends, which lost 1 base and 1 base, there was a span of 7 bases. The germline gives CDR1 SEHNR, CDR2 FQNEAQ (reference sequence). This CDR3 spans 14 amino acids. CDR3 nucleotides: TGTGCCAGCAGCTTAGGGGGGGCGAACACTGAAGCTTTCTTT. It translates to CASSLGGANTEAFF.

This clonotype was recorded at least ten times. CDR3 sequence (DNA): TGCAGCGTTGTCACAGGAACGGGCACCATATATTTT. Protein sequence: CSVVTGTGTIYF. This rearrangement joins TRBV29-1 to TRBJ1-3; a weak D match, TRBD1 (5 bases). The V gene lost 4 bases and the J gene lost 9 bases, with 13 bases spanning the gap. This CDR3 has 12 amino acids. Looked up from germline, CDR1 is SQVTM and CDR2 is ANQGSEA.

This sequence joins TRBV29-1 and TRBJ2-3; 11 bases line up with TRBD2. Germline CDR1 is SQVTM and CDR2 is ANQGSEA. The ends lost 5 bases at V and 1 base at J; junction bases unmatched: 11. The CDR3 spans 17 residues. Here the CDR3 DNA reads TGCAGCGTTAAACTAGCGGGAGTTCCCAGGGGCACAGATACGCAGTATTTT. This codes for CSVKLAGVPRGTDTQYF.

The chain employs TRBV20-1 and TRBJ2-5, with a tentative D call TRBD1 (6 bases). Germline V gene sequence: CDR1 DFQATT, CDR2 SNEGSKA (reference sequence). Trimming took off 2 bases at V and 2 bases at J, with 12 bases between the two ends. This CDR3 region has 14 residues. The CDR3 sequence: CSARTRGHQETQYF. In DNA, the CDR3 is TGCAGTGCTAGAACCAGGGGACATCAAGAGACCCAGTACTTC.

This clonotype has only a few counts. This chain uses TRBV5-1 with TRBJ2-7; D is perhaps TRBD1 (5 bases). V shed 4 bases and J shed 0 bases, with 17 bases lying between them. The CDR3 runs to 16 residues. The germline V gene encodes CDR1 SGHRS and CDR2 YFSETQ. The CDR3 DNA reads as TGCGCCAGCAGCCAAGGGAAAGGGGCTAACTCCTACGAGCAGTACTTC. It translates to CASSQGKGANSYEQYF. Variable domain in full (rest from reference TRBV5-1 and TRBJ2-7): KAGVTQTPRYLIKTRGQQVTLSCSPISGHRSVSWYQQTPGQGLQFLFEYFSETQRNKGNFPGRFSGRQFSNSRSEMNVSTLELGDSALYLCASSQGKGANSYEQYFGPGTRLTVT.

The chain uses TRBV29-1 and TRBJ1-2, with 9 positions matching TRBD1. The CDR3 consists of 14 residues. Losses at the gene ends were 6 bases for V and 2 bases for J; bases not matched to a gene: 7. The germline V gene encodes CDR1 SQVTM and CDR2 ANQGSEA. The CDR3 is CSVTGTGRNYGYTF. CDR3 DNA sequence: TGCAGCGTGACCGGGACAGGGCGGAACTATGGCTACACCTTC.

This clonotype showed up just a few times. The chain's CDR3 is CASSPGQGAGFETQYF. In DNA, the CDR3 is TGTGCCAGCAGCCCTGGACAGGGGGCTGGGTTTGAGACCCAGTACTTC. The chain links TRBV9 to TRBJ2-5, with 11 bases identical to TRBD1. In germline, CDR1 is SGDLS, CDR2 YYNGEE. This CDR3 has 16 amino acids. V lost 4 bases and J lost 5; bases outside the gene matches: 10.

This clonotype was seen repeatedly, ten times or more. The chain is built from TRBV11-3 and TRBJ1-1; TRBD1 matches 8 bases. CDR1 SGHNT and CDR2 YENEEA come from the germline V gene. V lost 3 bases to trimming and J lost 7 bases; unmatched junction nucleotides: 1. The CDR3 sequence is 12 residues long. The CDR3 loop is CASSLTGDEAFF. In DNA, the CDR3 is TGTGCCAGCAGCTTGACAGGGGATGAAGCTTTCTTT.

J is TRBJ2-1 and V is TRBV30; tentatively, D is TRBD1 (6 bases). Deletions cut 3 bases from V and 3 bases from J, with 9 bases between. The germline V gene encodes CDR1 GTSNPN and CDR2 SVGIG (reference sequence). The CDR3 is 13 residues long. CDR3 in DNA: TGTGCCTGGAGCGGACAGCTCTACAATGAGCAGTTCTTC. It yields the protein CAWSGQLYNEQFF.

The CDR3 protein is CASSPPGTGNSPLHF. The CDR3 DNA follows: TGTGCCAGCTCACCGCCCGGGACAGGGAATTCACCCCTCCACTTT. V and J are TRBV18 and TRBJ1-6; 9 bases are shared with TRBD1. The ends lost 3 bases at V and 7 bases at J; junction bases unmatched: 4. This CDR3 contains 15 residues. In germline, CDR1 is KGHSH, CDR2 LQKENI.

A few counts support this clonotype. The V call is TRBV9, the J call TRBJ2-1, with TRBD1 as a possible D gene (6 bases). The CDR3 runs 14 residues. Germline assignment: CDR1 SGDLS and CDR2 YYNGEE. V was trimmed by 4 bases and J by 3 bases, leaving 11 bases between them. CDR3: CASSRDTNYNEQFF. Here the CDR3 DNA reads TGTGCCAGCAGCCGGGACACGAACTACAATGAGCAGTTCTTC.